What follows are 20 T cell receptor beta chains derived from one specimen sequenced in a study of cytomegalovirus exposure and HLA in healthy donors. PCR amplification relied on 60 Vbeta primers (plus 13 Jbeta primers). Clones were sequenced by immunoSEQ multiplex PCR, and TCRdb holds only the in-frame ones, with some missing. Of under 200,000 clones listed, about 80% are singletons. Sequences were obtained from PBMCs. The receptors were gathered from a woman aged 25 to 45 in good health and CMV-seropositive.

V is TRBV7-9 and J is TRBJ2-1; 8 positions agree with TRBD1. Germline CDR1 SEHNR, CDR2 FQNEAQ (reference sequence). Unmatched junction bases numbered 4, after V lost 2 bases and J lost 4 bases. The CDR3 sequence is 15 residues long. CDR3 DNA: TGTGCCAGCAGCTTACCCGGGACAGGTTACAATGAGCAGTTCTTC. Its protein is CASSLPGTGYNEQFF.

V usage is TRBV28 and J usage is TRBJ1-6, with 8 bases that match TRBD1. V dropped 5 bases and J dropped 1; count of bases not matched to a gene: 4. This CDR3 has 16 amino acids. Germline lookup yields CDR1 MDHEN and CDR2 SYDVKM. The CDR3 DNA reads as TGTGCCAGCAGTACCGACAGGGGATCCTATAATTCACCCCTCCACTTT. Translation gives CASSTDRGSYNSPLHF.

The chain couples TRBV4-1 to TRBJ1-2, with 11 bases lining up with TRBD1. The CDR3 extends over 15 amino acids. Germline V gene data show CDR1 as MGHRA and CDR2 as YSYEKL. V dropped 3 bases and J dropped 3; count of bases not matched to a gene: 3. The CDR3 sequence is CASSQGQGGDYGYTF. Written as DNA, the CDR3 is TGCGCCAGCAGCCAGGGACAGGGGGGGGACTATGGCTACACCTTC.

This CDR3 reads CASSLYWESGNTEAFF. The CDR3 DNA follows: TGCGCCAGCAGCTTGTACTGGGAAAGCGGGAACACTGAAGCTTTCTTT. V gene TRBV5-1 combines with J gene TRBJ1-1; D is unclear. Germline V CDR1 and CDR2: SGHRS, YFSETQ. The germline V and J ends were trimmed by 1 base and 1 base, with 14 bases remaining between them. This CDR3 has 16 amino acids.

The DNA of the CDR3 is TGTGCCAGCAGTGGAACAGGGGGCAGACAGCCCCAGCATTTT. As protein: CASSGTGGRQPQHF. The chain employs TRBV27 and TRBJ1-5, with 9 bases matching TRBD1. This CDR3 contains 14 residues. Germline loops: CDR1 MNHEY, CDR2 SMNVEV (reference sequence). The junction had 6 bases not matched to a gene; V was cut back by 5 bases and J by 7 bases.

The chain recombines TRBV19 with TRBJ2-7; TRBD2 agrees at 8 bases. Unmatched junction bases numbered 15, after V lost 2 bases and J lost 6 bases. Germline values: CDR1 LNHDA, CDR2 SQIVND (reference sequence). The CDR3 totals 17 residues. CDR3 residues: CASSILSDGRALIEQYF. The CDR3 nucleotides are TGTGCCAGTAGTATACTGTCTGACGGGAGGGCCTTGATCGAGCAGTACTTC.

The CDR3 coding sequence is TGTGCCAGCAGCCCAGGGGTCGCCCCCGGGGAGCTGTTTTTT. Translating it yields CASSPGVAPGELFF. This chain joins TRBV11-3 and TRBJ2-2; weak D call: TRBD1 (6 bases). V was cut by 5 bases and J by 6 bases, with 13 bases left in between. This CDR3 comprises 14 residues. The germline gives CDR1 SGHNT, CDR2 YENEEA.

This sequence joins TRBV7-2 and TRBJ2-5, with 10 nucleotides matching TRBD2. CDR1 and CDR2 (germline): SGHTA, FQGNSA. The ends lost 4 bases at V and 3 bases at J; junction bases unmatched: 5. The CDR3 has 15 amino acids. The CDR3 DNA is TGTGCCAGCAGCTCACCACTAGCGGGGAAAGAGACCCAGTACTTC. This codes for CASSSPLAGKETQYF.

The V and J genes are TRBV28 and TRBJ1-5, with TRBD1 matching 7 bases. The CDR3 is 12 residues long. Per the germline V gene, CDR1 is MDHEN and CDR2 is SYDVKM. The CDR3 loop is CQTGSLSQPQHF. The DNA of the CDR3 is TGTCAGACAGGGAGTTTAAGTCAGCCCCAGCATTTT.

The chain recombines TRBV7-9 with TRBJ2-7; TRBD1 agrees at 10 bases. The CDR3 runs 16 residues. The germline gives CDR1 SEHNR, CDR2 FQNEAQ (reference sequence). V dropped 5 bases and J dropped 5; count of bases not matched to a gene: 12. In nucleotides, the CDR3 is TGTGCCAGCAGCCACGGACAGGGGGTCGTTCGGAACGAGCAGTACTTC. Its protein product is CASSHGQGVVRNEQYF. The full variable domain, rest sourced from reference TRBV7-9 and TRBJ2-7, is DTGVSQNPRHKITKRGQNVTFRCDPISEHNRLYWYRQTLGQGPEFLTYFQNEAQLEKSRLLSDRFSAERPKGSFSTLEIQRTEQGDSAMYLCASSHGQGVVRNEQYFGPGTRLTVT.

The CDR3: CASSEHPSNQPQHF. The DNA of the CDR3 is TGTGCCAGTAGCGAACACCCTAGCAATCAGCCCCAGCATTTT. The gene calls are TRBV19 and TRBJ1-5; D gene uncertain. The germline V gene has CDR1 LNHDA and CDR2 SQIVND (reference sequence). The CDR3 is made up of 14 amino acids. V lost 6 bases and J 0 bases, leaving 9 bases between the germline ends.

The chain links TRBV5-1 to TRBJ1-4, with 10 positions matching TRBD1. Trimming at V came to 1 base and at J to 0 bases, leaving 6 bases not matched to a gene. Germline lookup yields CDR1 SGHRS and CDR2 YFSETQ. The CDR3 is made up of 18 amino acids. The DNA for the CDR3 is TGCGCCAGCAGCTTGCTGGGACAGGGGATTGCAACTAATGAAAAACTGTTTTTT. Its translation: CASSLLGQGIATNEKLFF.

The V gene is TRBV14, the J gene TRBJ2-3; tentatively, D is TRBD2 (6 bases). V gave up 4 bases and J gave up 3 bases, with 11 bases separating them. This CDR3 is 14 amino acids long. CDR1 SGHDN and CDR2 FVKESK come from the germline V gene. CDR3 coding DNA: TGTGCCAGCAGCCCGGACTACGGGACAGATACGCAGTATTTT. Its protein is CASSPDYGTDTQYF. Combining the CDR3 with reference TRBV14 and TRBJ2-3 gives the whole variable domain EAGVTQFPSHSVIEKGQTVTLRCDPISGHDNLYWYRRVMGKEIKFLLHFVKESKQDESGMPNNRFLAERTGGTYSTLKVQPAELEDSGVYFCASSPDYGTDTQYFGPGTRLTVL.

This clone was observed a handful of times. The CDR3 spells CASSGASTDTQYF. CDR3 bases: TGTGCCAGCAGTGGGGCCAGCACAGATACGCAGTATTTT. This chain joins TRBV11-3 and TRBJ2-3, with a possible D match to TRBD1 (5 bases). CDR1 is SGHNT, CDR2 YENEEA, per germline. Trimming took 6 bases from V and 0 from J, leaving 7 bases between them. This CDR3 has 13 amino acids.

This chain links TRBV9 with TRBJ2-6; D unresolved. There are 19 residues in the CDR3. V lost 0 bases, J lost 2 bases, and 18 bases lay in between. Looked up from germline, CDR1 is SGDLS and CDR2 is YYNGEE. CDR3: CASSVEIGDDPTGANVLTF. The CDR3 bases are TGTGCCAGCAGCGTAGAAATAGGAGACGACCCAACTGGGGCCAACGTCCTGACTTTC.

The chain recombines TRBV2 with TRBJ2-6; possible D gene TRBD1, 6 bases. V dropped 1 base and J dropped 2 bases, with 9 bases sitting between them. This CDR3 has 16 residues. Per the germline V gene, CDR1 is SNHLY and CDR2 is FYNNEI. This CDR3 reads CASSEGQGTGANVLTF. In DNA, the CDR3 is TGTGCCAGCAGTGAAGGGCAGGGGACTGGGGCCAACGTCCTGACTTTC.

The gene calls are TRBV10-1 and TRBJ1-1; D gene unclear. Germline CDR1 and CDR2: WNHNN and SYGVQD (reference sequence). Trimming stripped 0 bases from V and 5 bases from J, with 7 bases between. This CDR3 has 13 residues. Here the CDR3 DNA reads TGCGCCAGCAGTGAGTCCCGAGGGACTGAAGCTTTCTTT. Its translation: CASSESRGTEAFF.

This clone was detected only a few times. The chain uses TRBV19 and TRBJ2-7; 7 bases map to TRBD2. Per the germline V gene, CDR1 is LNHDA and CDR2 is SQIVND (reference sequence). The V and J ends lost 5 bases and 2 bases, in that order; junction bases with no gene match: 3. The CDR3 is 13 residues long. CDR3 protein: CASSAGTTYEQYF. DNA of the CDR3: TGTGCCAGTAGTGCGGGGACTACCTACGAGCAGTACTTC.

The CDR3 nucleotides read TGTGCCAGCAGCCCACTGGACAGCGGAAACACCATATATTTT. This gives the protein CASSPLDSGNTIYF. The chain joins TRBV4-2 to TRBJ1-3; weak D call: TRBD1 (6 bases). V lost 4 bases, J lost 4 bases, and 11 bases lay in between. There are 14 residues in the CDR3. CDR1 is LGHNA and CDR2 is YNFKEQ in the germline V gene.

This chain joins TRBV9 and TRBJ2-2, with 7 bases lining up with TRBD2. The CDR3 sequence is 16 residues long. The germline gives CDR1 SGDLS, CDR2 YYNGEE. J was trimmed by 1 base and V by 4 bases; bases with no gene match: 7. CDR3 protein: CASSPFPGGNTGELFF. CDR3 in DNA: TGTGCCAGCAGCCCATTTCCGGGAGGGAACACCGGGGAGCTGTTTTTT. Based on the CDR3 plus reference TRBV9 and TRBJ2-2, the full variable domain is DSGVTQTPKHLITATGQRVTLRCSPRSGDLSVYWYQQSLDQGLQFLIQYYNGEERAKGNILERFSAQQFPDLHSELNLSSLELGDSALYFCASSPFPGGNTGELFFGEGSRLTVL.